These 32 T cell receptor beta chains were all obtained from the same sample, sequenced in a study of OX40 agonist ivuxolimab in advanced cancers. Libraries were prepared through the immunoSEQ multiplex PCR assay. Sourced from immuneACCESS, this table was stored by TCRdb with only in-frame sequences that have V and J called. A share of the clones is absent; for the studies checked, an unresolved V gene accounts for under half, and the remainder has no known explanation. This sample is represented by about 95,000 clones; around nine tenths of them were singletons. The ten largest account for around 2.7% of the sample. The material was CD4+ or CD8+ T cells sorted from blood, obtained in a trial of the OX40 agonist ivuxolimab. These receptors all come from an adult with an advanced solid tumor such as melanoma, head and neck, liver or kidney cancer.

The CDR3 sequence is CAWNDGAYEQYF. The CDR3 DNA is TGTGCCTGGAATGACGGGGCCTACGAGCAGTACTTC. The chain is built from TRBV30 and TRBJ2-7; D perhaps matches TRBD2 (5 bases). Germline values: CDR1 GTSNPN, CDR2 SVGIG (reference sequence). The CDR3 covers 12 residues. V lost 4 bases and J 2 bases, leaving 9 bases between the germline ends. Variable domain in full (rest from reference TRBV30 and TRBJ2-7): SQTIHQWPATLVQPVGSPLSLECTVEGTSNPNLYWYRQAAGRGLQLLFYSVGIGQISSEVPQNLSASRPQDRQFILSSKKLLLSDSGFYLCAWNDGAYEQYFGPGTRLTVT.

This clone was counted once. This sequence joins TRBV4-1 and TRBJ2-3, with TRBD2 matching 9 bases. With 1 base clipped from V and 2 bases from J, the junction kept 4 bases outside the gene matches. CDR3 length: 16 residues. Germline V CDR1 and CDR2: MGHRA, YSYEKL. The CDR3 bases are TGCGCCAGCAGCCAAGGAATAGCGGGAGTCACAGATACGCAGTATTTT. Amino acids: CASSQGIAGVTDTQYF.

This sequence joins TRBV7-2 and TRBJ2-7, with TRBD2 matching 8 bases. This CDR3 comprises 18 residues. The J segment lost 0 bases and the V segment lost 1 base, leaving 11 bases of the junction unmatched. CDR1 is SGHTA, CDR2 FQGNSA, per germline. DNA of the CDR3: TGTGCCAGCAGCTTAGTCCAATCACTAGCGGTGAGCTCCTACGAGCAGTACTTC. It specifies CASSLVQSLAVSSYEQYF.

The chain has TRBV5-1 and TRBJ2-5; TRBD1 might be the D (6 bases). The CDR3 has 14 residues. Deletions cut 5 bases from V and 2 bases from J, with 13 bases between. Germline V gene sequence: CDR1 SGHRS, CDR2 YFSETQ. The CDR3 protein is CASRRGSTQETQYF. The CDR3 nucleotides read TGCGCCAGCAGGAGGGGGAGCACACAAGAGACCCAGTACTTC.

The genes are TRBV2 and TRBJ1-3; 7 nucleotides align to TRBD1. Losses at the gene ends were 3 bases for V and 0 bases for J; bases not matched to a gene: 5. This CDR3 region has 16 residues. CDR1 SNHLY and CDR2 FYNNEI come from the germline V gene. In DNA form, the CDR3 reads TGTGCCAGCAGTGACTCAGGGGGTTACTCTGGAAACACCATATATTTT. Translation gives CASSDSGGYSGNTIYF.

V gene TRBV7-9 combines with J gene TRBJ2-7, with 12 nucleotides matching TRBD1. The CDR3 is 16 residues long. Germline CDR1 reads SEHNR; CDR2 reads FQNEAQ (reference sequence). After removal of 5 bases from V and 6 bases from J, the junction contained 11 bases not matched to a gene. This chain's CDR3 is CASSNFRGTGGSEQYF. DNA of the CDR3: TGTGCCAGCAGCAACTTCCGTGGGACAGGGGGCTCCGAGCAGTACTTC.

This chain connects TRBV21-1 to TRBJ1-1; no DNA check was done on the table's D call, TRBD1. TRBV21-1 is marked as a pseudogene. The CDR3 covers 11 residues. CDR3 in amino acids: CASKGQGAAFF. In DNA form, the CDR3 reads TGTGCCAGCAAAGGCCAGGGGGCAGCTTTCTTT.

The rearrangement links TRBV29-1 to TRBJ2-2; D is unclear. The CDR3 has 13 amino acids. CDR1 is SQVTM, CDR2 ANQGSEA, per germline. CDR3: CTASRSNTGELFF. For the CDR3, the DNA is TGCACCGCCTCGCGCTCGAACACCGGGGAGCTGTTTTTT.

The chain is built from TRBV27 and TRBJ2-5, with 8 bases identical to TRBD2. Germline-derived CDR1 and CDR2 are MNHEY and SMNVEV (reference sequence). V lost 5 bases and J lost 4; bases outside the gene matches: 15. The CDR3 consists of 17 residues. The CDR3 DNA is TGTGCCAGCAGTCGAACTACCAGCGGGAGTGCCCGAGAGACCCAGTACTTC. Protein sequence: CASSRTTSGSARETQYF.

This chain connects TRBV19 to TRBJ1-5; TRBD1 agrees at 8 bases. The germline CDR1 and CDR2 sequences are LNHDA and SQIVND (reference sequence). The ends lost 8 bases at V and 1 base at J; junction bases unmatched: 4. The CDR3 loop spans 14 amino acids. CDR3 bases: TGTGCCAGTTGGACAGGGTCAAGCAATCAGCCCCAGCATTTT. Translation: CASWTGSSNQPQHF. Using reference TRBV19 and TRBJ1-5 for the parts outside the CDR3, the full variable domain is DGGITQSPKYLFRKEGQNVTLSCEQNLNHDAMYWYRQDPGQGLRLIYYSQIVNDFQKGDIAEGYSVSREKKESFPLTVTSAQKNPTAFYLCASWTGSSNQPQHFGDGTRLSIL.

The rearrangement links TRBV28 to TRBJ2-7; TRBD2 aligns across 7 bases. This CDR3 is 13 amino acids long. Germline V gene lookup returns CDR1 MDHEN and CDR2 SYDVKM. Losses at the gene ends were 6 bases for V and 2 bases for J; bases not matched to a gene: 4. The CDR3 loop is CASRGGYPYEQYF. DNA of the CDR3: TGTGCCAGCAGGGGGGGGTACCCCTACGAGCAGTACTTC.

This sequence joins TRBV5-4 and TRBJ2-7; 7 bases map to TRBD2. Looked up from germline, CDR1 is SGHNT and CDR2 is YYREEE (reference sequence). The CDR3 length is 16 residues. With V trimmed by 3 bases and J by 2 bases, 11 bases remained unmatched. DNA for the CDR3: TGTGCCAGCAGCTCACCCCTAGCGGCATCCCCCTACGAGCAGTACTTC. Its translation is CASSSPLAASPYEQYF.

This chain connects TRBV28 to TRBJ1-3, with D tentatively TRBD1 (5 bases). Germline V gives CDR1 MDHEN, CDR2 SYDVKM. Trimming cost V 1 base and J 4 bases, with 14 bases left between them. The length of the CDR3 is 16 residues. In nucleotides, the CDR3 is TGTGCCAGCAGTTTATTTCCAGGGTTGGGGGGAAACACCATATATTTT. This gives the protein CASSLFPGLGGNTIYF.

The chain employs TRBV2 and TRBJ2-2; D uncertain. V lost 7 bases, J lost 3 bases, and 15 bases lay in between. The CDR3 runs to 15 residues. Germline lookup yields CDR1 SNHLY and CDR2 FYNNEI. The CDR3 reads CASKGTSIHTGELFF. CDR3 in DNA: TGTGCCAGCAAGGGCACCAGCATTCACACCGGGGAGCTGTTTTTT.

The CDR3 loop reads CASRKQTPYSNQPQHF. The CDR3 region has the DNA TGTGCCAGCAGGAAACAGACCCCCTATAGCAATCAGCCCCAGCATTTT. The rearrangement uses TRBV2 and TRBJ1-5; D call uncertain. The V and J ends lost 6 bases and 0 bases respectively, with 15 bases between them. The CDR3 consists of 16 residues. Germline V lookup: CDR1 SNHLY, CDR2 FYNNEI.

The rearrangement uses TRBV5-8 and TRBJ1-3, with D hard to call. The V end lost 1 base, the J end lost 0 bases, and 8 bases lay between the germline ends. The V gene's germline CDR1 is SGHTS and CDR2 YDEGEE. CDR3 length: 15 amino acids. CDR3 coding DNA: TGTGCCAGCAGCTTGCGGACCTCCTCTGGAAACACCATATATTTT. This sequence encodes CASSLRTSSGNTIYF.

The DNA of the CDR3 is TGTGCCAGCAGTTCCGGACAGGGGGCGCGTAGTAGTCAGCCCCAGCATTTT. This encodes CASSSGQGARSSQPQHF. The J gene is TRBJ1-5, the V gene TRBV28; 11 nucleotides agree with TRBD1. After removal of 4 bases from V and 6 bases from J, the junction contained 11 bases not matched to a gene. Germline CDR1 and CDR2: MDHEN and SYDVKM. The CDR3 is 17 amino acids. Variable domain in full (rest from reference TRBV28 and TRBJ1-5): DVKVTQSSRYLVKRTGEKVFLECVQDMDHENMFWYRQDPGLGLRLIYFSYDVKMKEKGDIPEGYSVSREKKERFSLILESASTNQTSMYLCASSSGQGARSSQPQHFGDGTRLSIL.

The chain is built from TRBV7-2 and TRBJ1-5; no reliable D call. This CDR3 has 15 amino acids. The germline V gene encodes CDR1 SGHTA and CDR2 FQGNSA. The V end lost 5 bases, the J end lost 5 bases, and 16 bases lay between the germline ends. The CDR3 region is CASSPSPGVHQPQHF. As DNA, the CDR3 is TGTGCCAGCAGCCCGAGTCCCGGAGTGCATCAGCCCCAGCATTTT.

Here the CDR3 DNA reads TGTGCCAGCAGCCCTATAGCGGGAGTGGACACAGATACGCAGTATTTT. Its translation is CASSPIAGVDTDTQYF. The chain combines TRBV28 with TRBJ2-3; 9 bases match TRBD2. The germline gives CDR1 MDHEN, CDR2 SYDVKM. V lost 6 bases, J lost 2 bases, and 9 bases stayed unmatched. There are 16 residues in the CDR3.

This chain uses TRBV10-1 with TRBJ1-1, with a weak D call TRBD1 (5 bases). The CDR3 has 13 amino acids. Trimming left V 8 bases short and J 1 base short, with 11 bases between. Germline V gene sequence: CDR1 WNHNN, CDR2 SYGVQD (reference sequence). The CDR3 nucleotides read TGCGCCAGCGGGGGGATGACGAACACTGAAGCTTTCTTT. It specifies CASGGMTNTEAFF.

The V and J genes are TRBV27 and TRBJ2-7, with 8 bases that match TRBD2. V lost 5 bases and J lost 2; bases outside the gene matches: 8. Germline V gene lookup returns CDR1 MNHEY and CDR2 SMNVEV (reference sequence). The CDR3 extends over 15 amino acids. The CDR3, as DNA: TGTGCCAGCAGTCTCCGCCGGGGGGGCCCCTACGAGCAGTACTTC. Translating gives CASSLRRGGPYEQYF.

The chain carries TRBV18 and TRBJ1-3; D gene uncertain. The CDR3 consists of 13 residues. In germline, CDR1 is KGHSH, CDR2 LQKENI. Trimming took 3 bases from V and 8 from J, leaving 11 bases between them. The DNA of the CDR3 is TGTGCCAGCTCACCGGGCCCGCGGGACACCATATATTTT. It codes for CASSPGPRDTIYF. Together with reference TRBV18 and TRBJ1-3, the CDR3 gives the full variable domain: NAGVMQNPRHLVRRRGQEARLRCSPMKGHSHVYWYRQLPEEGLKFMVYLQKENIIDESGMPKERFSAEFPKEGPSILRIQQVVRGDSAAYFCASSPGPRDTIYFGEGSWLTVV.

The chain has TRBV7-9 and TRBJ1-4; 7 nucleotides agree with TRBD1. The J segment lost 8 bases and the V segment lost 5 bases, leaving 8 bases of the junction unmatched. The germline gives CDR1 SEHNR, CDR2 FQNEAQ (reference sequence). The CDR3 extends over 14 amino acids. The chain's CDR3 is CASSDRDGKEKLFF. The CDR3 region has the DNA TGTGCCAGCAGCGACAGGGACGGAAAAGAAAAACTGTTTTTT.

The V call is TRBV30, the J call TRBJ2-7, with 10 bases fitting TRBD2. Germline trimming cut 7 bases from V and 2 bases from J; bases unmatched to any gene: 5. This CDR3 comprises 13 residues. Germline V gene sequence: CDR1 GTSNPN, CDR2 SVGIG (reference sequence). CDR3 bases: TGTGCCTTCGCGGGACTAGCGCCCTACGAGCAGTACTTC. Encoded protein: CAFAGLAPYEQYF.

The CDR3 sequence is CASSQDLRGAHTF. The CDR3 DNA follows: TGTGCCAGCAGCCAAGATCTTAGGGGGGCGCACACCTTC. The J gene is TRBJ1-2, the V gene TRBV14; a possible D gene is TRBD1 (6 bases). Germline V gene sequence: CDR1 SGHDN, CDR2 FVKESK. V was shortened by 0 bases and J by 12 bases, with 14 bases between the two germline ends. The CDR3 length is 13 residues.

The chain is built from TRBV9 and TRBJ1-2; D is undetermined. Germline assignment: CDR1 SGDLS and CDR2 YYNGEE. The CDR3 is 15 amino acids. The V and J ends lost 0 bases and 8 bases respectively, with 17 bases between them. CDR3 bases: TGTGCCAGCAGCGTAGACGGCAGTCCAACTCGGGGCTACACCTTC. It is translated as CASSVDGSPTRGYTF.

The chain employs TRBV18 and TRBJ2-3, with TRBD2 identical over 14 bases. The germline gives CDR1 KGHSH, CDR2 LQKENI. The CDR3 contains 19 residues. Trimming at V came to 3 bases and at J to 4 bases, leaving 12 bases not matched to a gene. CDR3: CASSPNTGLAGDGADTQYF. CDR3 bases: TGTGCCAGCTCACCTAACACGGGACTAGCGGGAGATGGCGCAGATACGCAGTATTTT.

V usage is TRBV19 and J usage is TRBJ1-1, with D uncertain. The ends were cut back, 6 bases at V and 4 bases at J, with 9 bases in the middle. Per the germline V gene, CDR1 is LNHDA and CDR2 is SQIVND (reference sequence). The length of the CDR3 is 12 residues. The CDR3 DNA reads as TGTGCCAGTAGCCAAGGGAGCACTGAAGCTTTCTTT. Translated: CASSQGSTEAFF.

The chain uses TRBV30 and TRBJ2-3; the D gene could be TRBD1 or TRBD2 (5 bases each). Germline loops: CDR1 GTSNPN, CDR2 SVGIG (reference sequence). The CDR3 has 16 amino acids. The V gene lost 6 bases and the J gene lost 6 bases, with 25 bases spanning the gap. CDR3 region: CACFLFGALGTDTQYF. CDR3 in DNA: TGTGCCTGTTTTTTATTCGGGGCATTAGGTACGGATACGCAGTATTTT. The whole variable domain, remainder taken from reference TRBV30 and TRBJ2-3, is SQTIHQWPATLVQPVGSPLSLECTVEGTSNPNLYWYRQAAGRGLQLLFYSVGIGQISSEVPQNLSASRPQDRQFILSSKKLLLSDSGFYLCACFLFGALGTDTQYFGPGTRLTVL.

This chain uses TRBV6-1 with TRBJ2-1; TRBD2 might be the D (5 bases). The CDR3 length is 13 residues. Per the germline V gene, CDR1 is MNHNS and CDR2 is SASEGT. Trimming took off 2 bases at V and 13 bases at J, with 15 bases between the two ends. The CDR3 DNA is TGTGCCAGCAGTGAACGAGAGGGATTCGACCAGTTCTTC. Translation gives CASSEREGFDQFF.

The chain links TRBV19 to TRBJ2-1; TRBD2 is a possible D gene (6 bases). The germline gives CDR1 LNHDA, CDR2 SQIVND (reference sequence). The length of the CDR3 is 11 residues. V was shortened by 5 bases and J by 14 bases, with 13 bases between the two germline ends. The CDR3 is CASSLGGKEFF. CDR3 nucleotide sequence: TGTGCCAGTAGTCTCGGGGGAAAGGAGTTCTTC.

The chain carries TRBV10-3 and TRBJ1-1; D unresolved. The CDR3 spans 12 residues. Trimming took off 8 bases at V and 0 bases at J, with 7 bases between the two ends. Germline V CDR1 and CDR2: ENHRY, SYGVKD. The CDR3 reads CAIRALNTEAFF. For the CDR3, the DNA is TGTGCCATCCGCGCGCTGAACACTGAAGCTTTCTTT.